This T cell receptor (beta chain) appears in the sequencing data of a study of cytomegalovirus exposure and HLA in healthy donors. Study at large: In an early release, HLA-typed donors contributed about 79 million unique TCR sequences.

The CDR3 loop spans 15 amino acids. J gave up 6 bases and V 1 base, and 7 bases lay outside the gene matches. In germline, CDR1 is SGDLS, CDR2 YYNGEE. This clone was seen a few times. Primers: 60 Vbeta forward and 13 Jbeta reverse. Clones were sequenced by immunoSEQ multiplex PCR, and TCRdb holds only the in-frame ones, with some missing. The sample has around 90,000 clones, around 67% seen once; the top ten hold 2% to 2.5%. Material for sequencing was PBMCs. This receptor was taken from a human donor in good health. This chain joins TRBV9 and TRBJ2-3; 8 positions agree with TRBD2. The chain's CDR3 is CASSVFGGAGDTQYF. In nucleotides, the CDR3 is TGTGCCAGCAGCGTATTCGGGGGGGCAGGGGATACGCAGTATTTT.